This TCR beta chain emerged from a study of CD8+ T cells in alopecia areata. General study points: Although TCR sharing was seen in mice, sharing across patients was less clear, possibly for HLA-related reasons. Higher clonality was seen in lesional scalp than in normal scalp, especially in alopecia totalis/universalis.

This clone turned up a few times. As yet, its antigen is unknown. It was cDNA, reverse transcribed from extracted RNA, that served as the sequencing template. Using immunoSEQ multiplex PCR, the repertoire was profiled, and TCRdb retains in-frame clones only, with some absent. The repertoire has 120,000 or so clones, about 60% of them found once; the top ten carry around 2.7%. CDR3 size: 14 residues. V shed 3 bases, J shed 0 bases, and the junction held 1 base outside the gene matches. The germline gives CDR1 SGHRS, CDR2 YFSETQ. Cell sorting on a FACSAria was used to separate CD4+ and CD8+ T cells from the PBMCs.

The gene calls are TRBV5-1 and TRBJ2-3; TRBD1 aligns across 7 bases. The sequence was obtained from a human donor in good health. Sequencing was done on a sample of CD4+ T cells sorted from blood. CDR3 loop: CASSWGQSTDTQYF. The DNA for the CDR3 is TGCGCCAGCAGCTGGGGACAGAGCACAGATACGCAGTATTTT.